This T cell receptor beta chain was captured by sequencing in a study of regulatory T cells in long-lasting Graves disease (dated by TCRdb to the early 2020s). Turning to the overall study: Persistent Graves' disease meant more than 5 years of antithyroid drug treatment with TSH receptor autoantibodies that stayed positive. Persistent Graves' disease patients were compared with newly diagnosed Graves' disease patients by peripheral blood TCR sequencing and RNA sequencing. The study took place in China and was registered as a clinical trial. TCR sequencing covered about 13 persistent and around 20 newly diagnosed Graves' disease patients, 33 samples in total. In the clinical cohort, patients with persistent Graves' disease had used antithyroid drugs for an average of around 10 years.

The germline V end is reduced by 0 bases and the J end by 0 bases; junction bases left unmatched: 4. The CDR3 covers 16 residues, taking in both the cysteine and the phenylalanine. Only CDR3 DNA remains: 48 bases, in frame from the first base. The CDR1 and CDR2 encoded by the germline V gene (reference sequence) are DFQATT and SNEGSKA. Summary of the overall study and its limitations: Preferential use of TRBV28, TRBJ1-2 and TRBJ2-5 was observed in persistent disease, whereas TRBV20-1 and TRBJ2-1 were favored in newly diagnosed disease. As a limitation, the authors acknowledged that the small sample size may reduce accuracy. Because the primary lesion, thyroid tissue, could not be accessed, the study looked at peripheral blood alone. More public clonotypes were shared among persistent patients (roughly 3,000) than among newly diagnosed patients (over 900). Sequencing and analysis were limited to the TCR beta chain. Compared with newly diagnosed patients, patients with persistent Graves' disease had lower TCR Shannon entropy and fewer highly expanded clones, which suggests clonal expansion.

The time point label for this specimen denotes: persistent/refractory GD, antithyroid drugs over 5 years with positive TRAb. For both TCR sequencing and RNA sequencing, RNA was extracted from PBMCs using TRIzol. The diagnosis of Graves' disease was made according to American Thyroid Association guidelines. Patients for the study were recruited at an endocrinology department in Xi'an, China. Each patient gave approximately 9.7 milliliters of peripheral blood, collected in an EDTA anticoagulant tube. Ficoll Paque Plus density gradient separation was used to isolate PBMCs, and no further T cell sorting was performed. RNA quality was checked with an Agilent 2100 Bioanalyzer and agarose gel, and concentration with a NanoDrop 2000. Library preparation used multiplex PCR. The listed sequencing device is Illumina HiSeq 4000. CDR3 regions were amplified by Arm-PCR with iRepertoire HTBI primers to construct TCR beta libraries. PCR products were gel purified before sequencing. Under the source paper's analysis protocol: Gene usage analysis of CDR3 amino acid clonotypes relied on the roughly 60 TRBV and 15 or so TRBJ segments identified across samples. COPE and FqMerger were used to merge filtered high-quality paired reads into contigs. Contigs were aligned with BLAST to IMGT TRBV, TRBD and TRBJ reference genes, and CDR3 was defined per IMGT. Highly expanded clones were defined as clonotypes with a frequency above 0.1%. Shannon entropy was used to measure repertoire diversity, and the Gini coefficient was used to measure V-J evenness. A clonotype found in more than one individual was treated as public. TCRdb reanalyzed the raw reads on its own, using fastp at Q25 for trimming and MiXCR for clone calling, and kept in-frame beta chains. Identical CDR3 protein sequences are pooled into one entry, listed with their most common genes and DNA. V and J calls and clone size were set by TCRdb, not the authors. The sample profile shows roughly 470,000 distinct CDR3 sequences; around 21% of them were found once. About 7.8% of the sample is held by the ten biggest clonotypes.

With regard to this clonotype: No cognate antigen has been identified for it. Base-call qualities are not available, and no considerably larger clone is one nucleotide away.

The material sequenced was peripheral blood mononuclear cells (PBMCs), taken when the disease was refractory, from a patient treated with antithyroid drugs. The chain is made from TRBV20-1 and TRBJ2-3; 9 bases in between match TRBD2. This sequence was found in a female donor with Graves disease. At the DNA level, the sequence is TGCAGTGCTAGAGATCCTAGCGGGGTTAGCACAGATACGCAGTATTTT. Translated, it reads CSARDPSGVSTDTQYF.